Presented here are 4 T cell receptor beta chains from one specimen sequenced in a study of T-cell reconstitution after alpha-beta-depleted transplantation in children (dated by TCRdb to 2016 to 2018). This specimen's treatment or condition label, interpreted: allogeneic hematopoietic cell transplantation with graft depleted of TCRalphabeta T cells and CD19 B cells. The library was produced with PCR. Data came from an Illumina HiSeq 2500. Molecular barcoding was employed in the preparation of TCR libraries, with unique molecular identifiers being used to normalize TCRbeta repertoire quantification. The public reads were quality trimmed at Q25 with fastp and then assembled into clones with MiXCR by TCRdb, keeping productive beta chains. Each entry is one CDR3 protein sequence, shown with its most common DNA and genes. The sample yields about 470,000 distinct CDR3 sequences; around 46% were counted once. The ten largest make up 25% to 30% of the sample.

The specimen comprised PBMCs, sampled before TCRalphabeta/CD19-depleted stem cell transplant. These receptors were collected from a girl aged 2 to 9 with aplastic anemia, due to receive a stem cell transplant.

Points on this clonotype: A much larger clone lies a single base off, so this may be a read error. This chain joins TRBV5-1 and TRBJ2-2; a weak D match, TRBD2 (6 bases). Germline assignment: CDR1 SGHRS and CDR2 YFSETQ. The CDR3 contains 16 residues. The V end was cut by 3 bases, the J end by 4 bases, with 16 bases between. CDR3 region: CASSSFGGASTGELFF. Here the CDR3 DNA reads TGCGCCAGCAGCTCCTTCGGGGGAGCGAGCACCGGGGAGCTGTTTTTT.

This clonotype was recorded once. The chain joins TRBV7-3 to TRBJ2-5; possibly TRBD1 for D (5 bases). V lost 5 bases and J lost 5, with 12 bases in between. The CDR3 consists of 13 residues. Germline V lookup: CDR1 SGHTA, CDR2 FQGTGA. This CDR3 reads CASSPHKGETQYF. CDR3 sequence (DNA): TGTGCCAGCAGCCCCCACAAGGGGGAGACCCAGTACTTC.

This clonotype was detected a few times. The DNA of the CDR3 is TGTGCCAGCAGCCCCCGTGGGGACGTTACTGAAGCTTTCTTT. Translating it yields CASSPRGDVTEAFF. This rearrangement joins TRBV6-1 to TRBJ1-1; tentative D call: TRBD1 (5 bases). V lost 6 bases and J lost 5, with 16 bases in between. Germline V lookup: CDR1 MNHNS, CDR2 SASEGT. The CDR3 is 14 amino acids.

In its sample, this clonotype was seen many times. V gene TRBV5-1 combines with J gene TRBJ1-1; D unclear. The CDR3 spans 13 residues. CDR1 SGHRS and CDR2 YFSETQ come from the germline V gene. The V end lost 7 bases, the J end lost 3 bases, and 13 bases lay between the germline ends. The CDR3 loop reads CASSSYKDTEAFF. The CDR3 bases are TGCGCCAGCTCATCATACAAGGACACTGAAGCTTTCTTT.